These 22 T cell receptor beta chains were all obtained from the same sample, sequenced in a study of blood T cell dynamics during melanoma immunotherapy. Described time point: pre-treatment baseline. Repertoires were generated with immunoSEQ multiplex PCR, while TCRdb's copy carries only in-frame clones and drops some. The repertoire holds over 10,000 clones, with roughly nine tenths as singletons. The sample in question was effector memory CD8+ T cells from blood, obtained from a patient treated with checkpoint blockade. The receptors here all came from a human donor with melanoma.

V and J are TRBV9 and TRBJ2-7; D is perhaps TRBD2 (5 bases). Trimming stripped 0 bases from V and 6 bases from J, with 10 bases between. The CDR3 has 13 residues. CDR1 SGDLS and CDR2 YYNGEE come from the germline V gene. The CDR3: CASSVGGGPEQYF. Written as DNA, the CDR3 is TGTGCCAGCAGCGTAGGAGGAGGTCCCGAGCAGTACTTC.

The V call is TRBV7-6, the J call TRBJ1-5, with D possibly being TRBD1 (5 bases). This CDR3 has 15 amino acids. Germline-derived CDR1 and CDR2 are SGHVS and FNYEAQ. Trimming removed 8 bases from V and 2 bases from J, with 16 bases in between. In DNA, the CDR3 is TGTGCCAGCTCCCAGGCCATAGGGGGCAATCAGCCCCAGCATTTT. Protein: CASSQAIGGNQPQHF.

The chain links TRBV19 to TRBJ2-1, with 8 bases lining up with TRBD2. The CDR3 totals 14 residues. V lost 5 bases to trimming and J lost 10 bases; unmatched junction nucleotides: 10. Germline V gene sequence: CDR1 LNHDA, CDR2 SQIVND (reference sequence). In nucleotides, the CDR3 is TGTGCCAGTAGTTGGGGACGACGGGAGGGAGAGCAGTTCTTC. This translates into CASSWGRREGEQFF.

In DNA, the CDR3 is TGTGCCAGCTTATCGGGGGACACGACTTTGGAAGCTTTCTTT. Translating gives CASLSGDTTLEAFF. This chain joins TRBV18 and TRBJ1-1, with a tentative D call TRBD1 (6 bases). This CDR3 is built from 14 residues. Trimming removed 7 bases at V and 8 bases at J, with 20 bases between. Germline lookup yields CDR1 KGHSH and CDR2 LQKENI.

V and J are TRBV19 and TRBJ2-7, with 10 bases identical to TRBD2. The CDR3 runs to 15 residues. The germline CDR1 and CDR2 sequences are LNHDA and SQIVND (reference sequence). Trimming took 5 bases from V and 0 from J; bases not matched to a gene: 4. CDR3 loop: CASSFGLAASYEQYF. The CDR3 nucleotides are TGTGCCAGTAGTTTTGGACTAGCGGCCTCCTACGAGCAGTACTTC.

The CDR3 sequence is CASRDSQNIQYF. DNA of the CDR3: TGTGCCAGCAGGGACAGTCAAAACATTCAGTACTTC. This rearrangement joins TRBV2 to TRBJ2-4, with a possible D match to TRBD1 (6 bases). Trimming removed 6 bases at V and 5 bases at J, with 8 bases between. The CDR3 sequence is 12 residues long. From germline, CDR1 is SNHLY and CDR2 FYNNEI.

V and J are TRBV4-1 and TRBJ2-7; 11 positions agree with TRBD2. The CDR3 runs to 17 residues. V shed 7 bases, J shed 5 bases, and the junction held 16 bases outside the gene matches. The germline gives CDR1 MGHRA, CDR2 YSYEKL. The CDR3 DNA is TGCGCCAGCAACCTTTCTACCGGGACTAGCGGTCTCCACGAGCAGTACTTC. Amino acid sequence: CASNLSTGTSGLHEQYF.

The J gene is TRBJ1-1, the V gene TRBV7-9; D is ambiguous. Germline CDR1 and CDR2: SEHNR and FQNEAQ (reference sequence). CDR3 length equals 14 residues. Trimming shortened V by 6 bases and J by 1 base, and 12 bases separated the two germline ends. The chain's CDR3 is CASRDPGQNTEAFF. DNA for the CDR3: TGTGCCAGCAGAGATCCGGGCCAGAACACTGAAGCTTTCTTT. Complete variable domain (other parts from reference TRBV7-9 and TRBJ1-1): DTGVSQNPRHKITKRGQNVTFRCDPISEHNRLYWYRQTLGQGPEFLTYFQNEAQLEKSRLLSDRFSAERPKGSFSTLEIQRTEQGDSAMYLCASRDPGQNTEAFFGQGTRLTVV.

The V and J genes are TRBV2 and TRBJ1-2; possibly TRBD1 for D (5 bases). The CDR3 runs to 15 residues. Germline CDR1 reads SNHLY; CDR2 reads FYNNEI. V shed 10 bases and J shed 4 bases, with 22 bases lying between them. The CDR3 here is CATPAVEGPSYGYTF. The CDR3 coding sequence is TGTGCCACCCCGGCGGTGGAGGGACCCTCCTATGGCTACACCTTC.

V gene TRBV7-9 combines with J gene TRBJ2-1; 11 nucleotides line up with TRBD2. The CDR3 loop spans 14 amino acids. V lost 5 bases and J lost 6; bases outside the gene matches: 3. Looked up from germline, CDR1 is SEHNR and CDR2 is FQNEAQ (reference sequence). CDR3 in amino acids: CASSTSGSINEQFF. The DNA for the CDR3 is TGTGCCAGCAGCACTAGCGGGAGTATCAATGAGCAGTTCTTC.

A single count supports this clone. V is TRBV27 and J is TRBJ2-5; a weak D match, TRBD2 (6 bases). The J call may not be correct, given that the DNA end is closer to TRBJ2-7. Germline CDR1 is MNHEY and CDR2 is SMNVEV (reference sequence). The CDR3 has 15 residues. CDR3 DNA sequence: TGTGCCAGCAGTTTAGGAGGGGAACCCCCCTACGAGCAGTACTTC. As protein: CASSLGGEPPYEQYF.

This clone was observed once. V and J are TRBV25-1 and TRBJ1-5; D is unresolved. The CDR3 length is 18 residues. V gave up 3 bases and J gave up 5 bases, with 23 bases separating them. Germline-derived CDR1 and CDR2 are MGHDK and SYGVNS. In nucleotides, the CDR3 is TGTGCCAGCAGTGACGTTCCCGGGAATGGTCCGGAGGATCAGCCCCAGCATTTT. Translation gives CASSDVPGNGPEDQPQHF.

The chain employs TRBV6-1 and TRBJ1-2, with D tentatively TRBD1 (6 bases). The CDR3 contains 18 residues. Germline CDR1 and CDR2: MNHNS and SASEGT. Trimming took 0 bases from V and 5 from J, leaving 22 bases between them. This CDR3 reads CASSEAGAGWGPLYGYTF. The CDR3 nucleotides read TGTGCCAGCAGTGAAGCTGGAGCAGGTTGGGGGCCCCTGTATGGCTACACCTTC.

The chain couples TRBV30 to TRBJ2-7; D is unclear. The CDR3 is made up of 12 amino acids. Germline V gives CDR1 GTSNPN, CDR2 SVGIG (reference sequence). Between the trimmed V and J ends, which lost 0 bases and 4 bases, there was a span of 7 bases. In nucleotides, the CDR3 is TGTGCCTGGAGTGTACTGGGGTACGAGCAGTACTTC. It is translated as CAWSVLGYEQYF.

V usage is TRBV25-1 and J usage is TRBJ1-4; D is undetermined. The CDR3 contains 12 residues. The ends were cut back, 1 base at V and 8 bases at J, with 5 bases in the middle. Per germline, CDR1 MGHDK and CDR2 SYGVNS. The CDR3 loop is CASSEFDEKLFF. Here the CDR3 DNA reads TGTGCCAGCAGTGAATTTGACGAAAAACTGTTTTTT.

The chain employs TRBV13 and TRBJ2-7; TRBD1 matches at 7 bases. Per germline, CDR1 PRHDT and CDR2 FYEKMQ (reference sequence). Trimming took 3 bases from V and 7 from J; bases not matched to a gene: 9. CDR3 length equals 14 residues. CDR3 DNA sequence: TGTGCCAGCAGCTTTGACAGGGCAGGCCGAGAGCAGTACTTC. Residues: CASSFDRAGREQYF.

For this clone: This specimen includes other DNA sequences encoding the same CDR3. This sequence joins TRBV5-1 and TRBJ2-7; D gene uncertain. Per germline, CDR1 SGHRS and CDR2 YFSETQ. With 0 bases removed from V and 4 bases from J, the gap between germline ends came to 2 bases. This CDR3 comprises 11 residues. The CDR3 here is CASSLGYEQYF. The CDR3 DNA sequence: TGCGCCAGCAGCTTGGGGTACGAGCAGTACTTC.

This clone was seen only once. The chain links TRBV19 to TRBJ1-2, with 8 bases fitting TRBD1. V lost 5 bases and J lost 5; bases outside the gene matches: 10. Germline assignment: CDR1 LNHDA and CDR2 SQIVND (reference sequence). The CDR3 runs to 15 residues. The CDR3 is CASSYSGGTGYGYTF. CDR3 DNA sequence: TGTGCCAGTAGTTACTCAGGGGGGACAGGATATGGCTACACCTTC.

Concerning this clone: The junction and the germline gene differ at one end; a read error may be behind it. This chain uses TRBV6-5 with TRBJ2-1, with D maybe TRBD2 (5 bases). Germline-derived CDR1 and CDR2 are MNHEY and SVGAGI. CDR3 length: 13 amino acids. The CDR3 loop is CASSYSGSDEQFF. The CDR3 DNA is TGTGCCAGCAGCTACTCGGGGTCGGATGAGCAGTTCTTC.

CDR3 sequence reads: CASSVGAGGGNEQFF. CDR3 DNA sequence: TGTGCCAGCAGCGTAGGAGCGGGAGGCGGCAATGAGCAGTTCTTC. The chain recombines TRBV9 with TRBJ2-1; the match to TRBD2 covers 9 bases. J gave up 6 bases and V 0 bases, and 4 bases lay outside the gene matches. The CDR3 length is 15 residues. Germline V CDR1 and CDR2: SGDLS, YYNGEE.

V is TRBV18 and J is TRBJ2-5; D may be TRBD1 or TRBD2 (5 bases each). The CDR3 is 14 amino acids. Germline V gene sequence: CDR1 KGHSH, CDR2 LQKENI. Trimming removed 3 bases at V and 5 bases at J, with 13 bases between. The CDR3 protein is CASSPRDLGETQYF. CDR3 bases: TGTGCCAGCTCACCCCGGGACCTGGGGGAGACCCAGTACTTC.

This clone was seen only once. The chain employs TRBV19 and TRBJ2-1, with D perhaps matching TRBD2 (6 bases). The CDR3 sequence is 13 residues long. CDR1 is LNHDA, CDR2 SQIVND, per germline (reference sequence). V was trimmed by 6 bases and J by 5 bases, leaving 11 bases between them. CDR3 sequence reads: CASSIRLDNEQFF. The CDR3 DNA reads TGTGCCAGTAGCATACGACTAGACAATGAGCAGTTCTTC. Complete variable domain (other parts from reference TRBV19 and TRBJ2-1): DGGITQSPKYLFRKEGQNVTLSCEQNLNHDAMYWYRQDPGQGLRLIYYSQIVNDFQKGDIAEGYSVSREKKESFPLTVTSAQKNPTAFYLCASSIRLDNEQFFGPGTRLTVL.